This T cell receptor (beta chain) appears in the sequencing data of a study of blood T cell repertoires in COVID-19. Study-level background: Some COVID-19 samples were acute and others convalescent; all came from the United States, Italy and Spain. T cells, B-cell-depleted T cells, or PBMCs provided the cDNA or gDNA that served as material.

Authors' processing steps: Estimation of nucleated cell counts relied on the amplification of reference gene primers. The method was immunoSEQ multiplex PCR; TCRdb's version includes in-frame clones alone and lacks a portion of them. For V, J and clone size, that table is used; D and trimming come from the DNA. This sample has tens of thousands of clones, with approximately 88% found just once. The sequence came from a man between 60 and 75 years old with COVID-19, enrolled during active disease. The sample was peripheral blood.

The CDR3 DNA reads as TGTGCCAGCAGGAAAGGGGGCAATCAGCCCCAGCATTTT. It translates to CASRKGGNQPQHF. The chain recombines TRBV6-5 with TRBJ1-5; TRBD1 is a possible D gene (5 bases). CDR3 length equals 13 residues. V lost 6 bases and J 2 bases, leaving 8 bases between the germline ends. Germline CDR1 is MNHEY and CDR2 is SVGAGI.